This T cell receptor (beta chain) was identified during a study of T cell clusters in autoimmune cytopenias. Germline lookup yields CDR1 SGHKS and CDR2 YYEKEE (reference sequence). This CDR3 is 18 amino acids long. TRB amplification used roughly 250 ng of peripheral blood genomic DNA. One tube held mixed TRB-A and TRB-B primer pools for touch-down PCR. TCRdb derives one entry per CDR3 protein from the multiplex PCR reads, leaving out DNA. With approximately 7,400 distinct CDR3 sequences in the sample, the ten largest clones hold 20% to 25%. Another study also made use of these data, one on T cell repertoires in aging, cancer and after chemotherapy.

Material: peripheral blood. The receptor was isolated from a human donor in good health. The J gene is TRBJ2-5, the V gene TRBV5-5; the D call of TRBD2 rests on TCRdb alone, since no DNA is present to check it. CDR3 amino acids: CASSPGGFVAGAGETQYF.